This TCR beta chain originates from a study of cytomegalovirus exposure and HLA in healthy donors. Germline assignment: CDR1 KGHSH and CDR2 LQKENI. This CDR3 spans 17 amino acids. Unmatched junction bases numbered 4, after V lost 0 bases and J lost 6 bases. Clones were read by immunoSEQ multiplex PCR, and TCRdb kept only the in-frame ones, dropping some. Of some 120,000 clones in the sample, under 90% are singletons; the top ten hold about 3.7%. Findings and caveats of the study: According to a later analysis, TCR clusters from the first cohort tended to co-occur in the 110 or so validation repertoires.

With respect to this clone: The antigen remains unidentified.

The chain is built from TRBV18 and TRBJ2-1; 14 bases are a match to TRBD2. This TCR derives from a man younger than 45 in good health and CMV-seronegative. Sequencing was carried out using PBMCs. CDR3 loop: CASSPPGGLAGANEQFF. The CDR3 DNA sequence: TGTGCCAGCTCACCACCCGGGGGACTAGCGGGGGCCAATGAGCAGTTCTTC.